The rows below give T cell receptor beta chains drawn from one sample of a study of blood T cells in healthy people across ages. Each CDR3 protein gets one entry after TCRdb re-called the 5' RACE reads with MiXCR. The sample yields 1.5 million to 2 million distinct CDR3 sequences, about two fifths seen once. The specimen sequenced was blood. The receptor set was obtained from a human donor in good health. Each CDR3 is given with its conserved first and last residue. Fields, in order: V gene, D gene, J gene, clone size, CDR3 DNA, CDR3 protein. A D gene is named only where the DNA matches it firmly. Part of the rows lack a size; the others show once, few, many or a class for expanded clones.

V: TRBV15
D: -
J: TRBJ1-5
size: -
DNA: TGTGCCACCAGCAGAGATTTTCCGGGACACAATCAGCCCCAGCATTTT
CDR3: CATSRDFPGHNQPQHF

V: TRBV5-1
D: TRBD2
J: TRBJ2-7
size: -
DNA: TGCGCCAGCAGCTTACAACCTGGGTCCGGCGGGGGAGGCGAGCAGTACTTC
CDR3: CASSLQPGSGGGGEQYF

V: TRBV9
D: TRBD2
J: TRBJ2-3
size: -
DNA: TGTGCCAGCAGACCGCCCCCCAACCGGGGGGTGTCAGATACGCAGTATTTT
CDR3: CASRPPPNRGVSDTQYF

V: TRBV28
D: TRBD1
J: TRBJ2-7
size: few
DNA: TGTGCCAGCAGTTTCTCGAAGGGGGCAGGCTACGAGCAGTACTTC
CDR3: CASSFSKGAGYEQYF

V: TRBV20-1
D: TRBD2
J: TRBJ2-1
size: -
DNA: TGCAGTGCTAGCCGGGGGGATGAGCAGTTCTTC
CDR3: CSASRGDEQFF

V: TRBV12-3/TRBV12-4
D: -
J: TRBJ1-4
size: few
DNA: TGTGCCAGCAGTTTAGTCTTAGGGTTCGAATTTGTAGAACTGTTTTTT
CDR3: CASSLVLGFEFVELFF

V: TRBV6-5
D: -
J: TRBJ2-3
size: -
DNA: TGTGCCAGCAGTACATCAGGGGATACGCAGTATTTT
CDR3: CASSTSGDTQYF

V: TRBV28
D: -
J: TRBJ2-2
size: -
DNA: TGTGCCAGCAGCCCCACCCCAACAGGGCATAGGATCCCCCCCGGGGAGCTGTTTTTT
CDR3: CASSPTPTGHRIPPGELFF

V: TRBV5-1
D: -
J: TRBJ2-7
size: -
DNA: TGCGCCAGCAGCTTGGATAGGGGATTCCTACGCGAGCAGTACTTC
CDR3: CASSLDRGFLREQYF

V: TRBV20-1
D: -
J: TRBJ2-2
size: -
DNA: TGCAGTGCTAGAGGTGGCAGGGCTGGCACCGGGGAGCTGTTTTTT
CDR3: CSARGGRAGTGELFF

V: TRBV24-1
D: -
J: TRBJ2-3
size: -
DNA: TGTGCCACCAGTGACCCGGGACAAAGAGATACGCAGTATTTT
CDR3: CATSDPGQRDTQYF

V: TRBV10-3
D: TRBD2
J: TRBJ2-3
size: -
DNA: TGTGCCATCAAAGAGGGGAGGGCCGCCGCCACGCAGTATTTT
CDR3: CAIKEGRAAATQYF

V: TRBV7-2
D: TRBD1
J: TRBJ2-3
size: -
DNA: TGTGCCAGCAGCGTCAGGGGGACCGTAGATACGCAGTATTTT
CDR3: CASSVRGTVDTQYF

V: TRBV11-2
D: -
J: TRBJ1-1
size: few
DNA: TGTGCCAGCAGCTTAGACATGGACACTGAAGCTTTCTTT
CDR3: CASSLDMDTEAFF

V: TRBV20-1
D: -
J: TRBJ1-6
size: -
DNA: TGCAGTGCTAGATCGGAGGTTAATTCACCCCTCCACTTT
CDR3: CSARSEVNSPLHF

V: TRBV15
D: TRBD1
J: TRBJ1-2
size: -
DNA: TGTGCCACCAGCAGGCCAGTGACAGGGGGCCCGAACTATGGCTACACCTTC
CDR3: CATSRPVTGGPNYGYTF

V: TRBV4-2
D: TRBD1
J: TRBJ1-5
size: few
DNA: TGTGCCAGCAGCCAAGAAGTAACAGGGGGCCCCAATCAGCCCCAGCATTTT
CDR3: CASSQEVTGGPNQPQHF

V: TRBV7-6
D: -
J: TRBJ2-7
size: -
DNA: TGTGCCAGCAGCTCTGCGGAGCTCTACGAGCAGTACTTC
CDR3: CASSSAELYEQYF

V: TRBV5-1
D: -
J: TRBJ1-2
size: -
DNA: TGCGCCAGCAGGCCTGCGGGGCAGTTTAATGGCTACACCTTC
CDR3: CASRPAGQFNGYTF

V: TRBV3-1
D: -
J: TRBJ2-1
size: -
DNA: TGTGCCAGCAGCTTGTATTACACCGTGAGCTCCTACAATGAGCAGTTCTTC
CDR3: CASSLYYTVSSYNEQFF

V: TRBV9
D: -
J: TRBJ2-7
size: few
DNA: TGTGCCAGCAGCCCTAGCCCGCGCCCCAGCTCCTACGAGCAGTACTTC
CDR3: CASSPSPRPSSYEQYF

V: TRBV19
D: -
J: TRBJ2-1
size: -
DNA: TGTGCCAGTAGTATACTGGGACTCTCCGGCAATGAGCAGTTCTTC
CDR3: CASSILGLSGNEQFF

V: TRBV20-1
D: -
J: TRBJ2-3
size: few
DNA: TGCAGTGCTAGAGCGACGACAGATACGCAGTATTTT
CDR3: CSARATTDTQYF

V: TRBV24-1
D: TRBD1
J: TRBJ2-3
size: -
DNA: TGTGCCACCAGTGAATTGGTTAGGACAGGGGGTAGCACAGATACGCAGTATTTT
CDR3: CATSELVRTGGSTDTQYF

V: TRBV6-5
D: -
J: TRBJ1-2
size: few
DNA: TGTGCCAGCAGTTACTACGACGGCTCTTATGGCTACACCTTC
CDR3: CASSYYDGSYGYTF

V: TRBV29-1
D: -
J: TRBJ1-2
size: -
DNA: TGCAGCACAAACGAAGGGACCGCTGGCTATGGCTACACCTTC
CDR3: CSTNEGTAGYGYTF

V: TRBV20-1
D: TRBD1
J: TRBJ1-4
size: few
DNA: TGCAGTGCCGCACCGGGACAGGGATCTGAAAAACTGTTTTTT
CDR3: CSAAPGQGSEKLFF

V: TRBV3-1
D: -
J: TRBJ2-3
size: -
DNA: TGTGCCAGCAGCCAAGTGGGAGGATGGGATACGCAGTATTTT
CDR3: CASSQVGGWDTQYF

V: TRBV7-2
D: -
J: TRBJ2-7
size: many
DNA: TGTGCCAGTAGCGTCTCGGGCTCCTACGAGCAGTACTTC
CDR3: CASSVSGSYEQYF

V: TRBV20-1
D: TRBD1
J: TRBJ1-4
size: few
DNA: TGCAGTGCGTCGGGACAGATAAATGAAAAACTGTTTTTT
CDR3: CSASGQINEKLFF

V: TRBV5-1
D: -
J: TRBJ2-3
size: -
DNA: TGCGCCAGCAGTGGTCCCGCCCGAGAAGGGACCGGGCACACAGATACGCAGTATTTT
CDR3: CASSGPAREGTGHTDTQYF

V: TRBV20-1
D: -
J: TRBJ1-6
size: many
DNA: TGCAGTGCTAGAGATTTTAGGGGAGACAATTCACCCCTCCACTTT
CDR3: CSARDFRGDNSPLHF

V: TRBV18
D: TRBD1
J: TRBJ1-5
size: -
DNA: TGTGCCAGCTCACCGTCAGGGGGAGGCCAGCCCCAGCATTTT
CDR3: CASSPSGGGQPQHF

V: TRBV29-1
D: -
J: TRBJ2-1
size: few
DNA: TGCAGCGTGGACGACAGGCAAGTCTCCTACAATGAGCAGTTCTTC
CDR3: CSVDDRQVSYNEQFF

V: TRBV20-1
D: TRBD1
J: TRBJ2-7
size: -
DNA: TGCAGTGCTAGAGATCGGAGACAGGGGACTTCCTACGAGCAGTACTTC
CDR3: CSARDRRQGTSYEQYF

V: TRBV4-3
D: -
J: TRBJ2-1
size: -
DNA: TGCGCCAGCAGCCAAGGTAACACCAATGAGCAGTTCTTC
CDR3: CASSQGNTNEQFF

V: TRBV20-1
D: -
J: TRBJ1-2
size: -
DNA: TGCAGTGCCATCGAACTAATTGGCTACACCTTC
CDR3: CSAIELIGYTF

V: TRBV7-9
D: TRBD2
J: TRBJ2-4
size: few
DNA: TGTGCCAGCAGCTACTTCGGGGGGGTGGGCAAAAACATTCAGTACTTC
CDR3: CASSYFGGVGKNIQYF

V: TRBV6-5
D: -
J: TRBJ2-1
size: -
DNA: TGTGCCAGCAGTTACTCCCGGGGGAAACATGAGCAGTTCTTC
CDR3: CASSYSRGKHEQFF

V: TRBV29-1
D: -
J: TRBJ1-2
size: -
DNA: TGCAGCGTAGGGACCGGGACCCTGGGCGGCTACACCTTC
CDR3: CSVGTGTLGGYTF

V: TRBV10-3
D: -
J: TRBJ2-7
size: -
DNA: TGTGCCATCAGGGAGTTGGCGAGATACGAGCAGTACTTC
CDR3: CAIRELARYEQYF

V: TRBV3-1
D: -
J: TRBJ2-4
size: few
DNA: TGTGCCAGCAGCCAAGATAGGAAGGACGGCAAAAACATTCAGTACTTC
CDR3: CASSQDRKDGKNIQYF

V: TRBV20-1
D: -
J: TRBJ2-3
size: -
DNA: TGCAGTGCTAGGAAGGGAAGTAGGGCAGATACGCAGTATTTT
CDR3: CSARKGSRADTQYF

V: TRBV7-9
D: TRBD1
J: TRBJ1-2
size: -
DNA: TGTGCCAGCAGCCCATCGACAGGGCTTCATGGCTACACCTTC
CDR3: CASSPSTGLHGYTF

V: TRBV6-1
D: TRBD1
J: TRBJ2-3
size: -
DNA: TGTGCCAGCAGCGGGACAGGGGGCGTTTCAGGGGCAGATACGCAGTATTTT
CDR3: CASSGTGGVSGADTQYF

V: TRBV6-1
D: -
J: TRBJ2-5
size: few
DNA: TGTGCCAGCAGTGAAGTTAGTGTACAAGAGACCCAGTACTTC
CDR3: CASSEVSVQETQYF

V: TRBV28
D: -
J: TRBJ2-7
size: once
DNA: TGTGCCAGCAGTTTTCCGAGGCGGGGTTTCTACGAGCAGTACTTC
CDR3: CASSFPRRGFYEQYF

V: TRBV6-6
D: -
J: TRBJ2-7
size: -
DNA: TGTGCCAGCAGTTACGGGCAGGGAGTAACCTCCTACGAGCAGTACTTC
CDR3: CASSYGQGVTSYEQYF

V: TRBV7-2
D: -
J: TRBJ2-5
size: -
DNA: TGTGCCAGCAGCTTAGCATTGGAAGAGACCCGGTACTTC
CDR3: CASSLALEETRYF

V: TRBV2
D: -
J: TRBJ2-1
size: few
DNA: TGTGCCAGCAACCCCACAGCCCTCGGGAATGAGCAGTTCTTC
CDR3: CASNPTALGNEQFF

V: TRBV29-1
D: -
J: TRBJ1-1
size: few
DNA: TGCAGCGTTGGGGGCAGATATGAAGCTTTCTTT
CDR3: CSVGGRYEAFF